This T cell receptor (beta chain) was sequenced for a study of blood T cells in healthy people across ages. The CDR3 length is 13 residues. The germline V gene encodes CDR1 MNHNY and CDR2 SVGAGI (reference sequence). To note about this clonotype: Antigen specificity is unknown.

Findings of the study overall: Possibly confounding the expanded clonotype changes was the fact that donor CMV status was unknown.

Through a sample-barcoded 5' primer and a J-beta primer mix, a second PCR was run for roughly 6 to 12 cycles. A single record per CDR3 protein comes from TCRdb applying MiXCR to the 5' RACE reads. The sample contains hundreds of thousands of distinct CDR3 sequences, approximately 25% of which appear only once. This sample was shared with a second study, whose subject was T cells of mothers and their children.

The chain uses TRBV6-6 and TRBJ2-5; 8 bases agree with TRBD1. Input material: blood. This clonotype was obtained from a boy aged 5-17 years in good health. CDR3 bases: TGTGGAACGTGGGCAGGGGGCATAGAGACCCAGTACTTC. This gives the protein CGTWAGGIETQYF.